The 19 T cell receptor beta chains in this list originate from one sample, sequenced in a study of blood T cells in healthy people across ages. Through a sample-barcoded 5' primer and a J-beta primer mix, a second PCR was run for roughly 7 to 11 cycles. In TCRdb, the 5' RACE reads were re-called with MiXCR into one record per CDR3 protein. The sample holds some 800,000 distinct CDR3 sequences, under 55% seen once. The sample was blood. Source of these receptors: a man aged 55 to 70 in good health.

The chain recombines TRBV10-3 with TRBJ2-5; the match to TRBD2 covers 10 bases. The DNA matches TRBJ2-7 better at its end, which makes the J call doubtful. This CDR3 comprises 17 residues. Germline V gives CDR1 ENHRY, CDR2 SYGVKD. The CDR3 region is CAISESRTSGARGEQYF. Here the CDR3 DNA reads TGTGCCATCAGTGAGTCGAGAACTAGCGGGGCTCGGGGCGAGCAGTACTTC.

In this sample, this clonotype turned up a few times. The genes are TRBV11-2 and TRBJ2-5; D may be TRBD1 or TRBD2 (5 bases each). Trimming cost V 5 bases and J 2 bases, with 12 bases left between them. Germline V gene sequence: CDR1 SGHAT, CDR2 FQNNGV. CDR3 length: 14 amino acids. The CDR3 region is CASSEGTEQETQYF. For the CDR3, the DNA is TGTGCCAGCAGCGAGGGGACCGAACAAGAGACCCAGTACTTC.

As concerns this clonotype: A read error may account for a junction end that differs from germline. The genes are TRBV29-1 and TRBJ2-7, with D possibly matching TRBD1 (5 bases). The CDR3 loop spans 13 amino acids. Germline loops: CDR1 SQVTM, CDR2 ANQGSEA. The CDR3 sequence: CSVAQGLRYGQYF. CDR3 in DNA: TGCAGCGTCGCTCAGGGTTTGAGGTACGGGCAGTACTTC.

The genes are TRBV25-1 and TRBJ1-6; D is undetermined. In germline, CDR1 is MGHDK, CDR2 SYGVNS. This CDR3 spans 12 amino acids. V lost 4 bases to trimming and J lost 16 bases, with 14 bases between them. DNA of the CDR3: TGTGCCAGCAGTGGCCGGGGAGGCCGACTCCACTTT. Amino acids: CASSGRGGRLHF.

This clonotype has only a few counts. V and J are TRBV20-1 and TRBJ2-5; a weak D match, TRBD1 (6 bases). This CDR3 contains 16 residues. V lost 4 bases to trimming and J lost 5 bases, with 23 bases between them. Germline V gene sequence: CDR1 DFQATT, CDR2 SNEGSKA (reference sequence). The CDR3 protein is CSAIRLGTGSRETQYF. The CDR3 nucleotides are TGCAGTGCTATACGATTGGGAACAGGGAGCAGGGAGACCCAGTACTTC.

This clonotype has a handful of counts. This rearrangement joins TRBV14 to TRBJ2-5; D unresolved. Trimming took off 1 base at V and 1 base at J, with 7 bases between the two ends. The CDR3 is made up of 14 amino acids. The germline gives CDR1 SGHDN, CDR2 FVKESK. DNA for the CDR3: TGTGCCAGCAGCCAAGGCGCCCTCCAAGAGACCCAGTACTTC. It is translated as CASSQGALQETQYF.

The chain employs TRBV7-6 and TRBJ2-5; TRBD1 or TRBD2 may be the D gene (5 bases each). This CDR3 has 14 amino acids. V lost 5 bases and J lost 6, with 16 bases in between. The germline V gene has CDR1 SGHVS and CDR2 FNYEAQ. CDR3 sequence (DNA): TGTGCCAGCAGCGTAGAGGCAGGGAGCAAGACCCAGTACTTC. The encoded protein is CASSVEAGSKTQYF.

This clonotype was seen repeatedly, ten times or more. The V gene is TRBV4-3, the J gene TRBJ2-3; 13 nucleotides align to TRBD2. This CDR3 is 19 amino acids long. Per the germline V gene, CDR1 is LGHNA and CDR2 is YSLEER. V was pared by 3 bases and J by 0 bases, with 9 bases of the junction left unmatched. CDR3 region: CASSQQRLAGGPSTDTQYF. CDR3 bases: TGCGCCAGCAGCCAGCAAAGACTAGCGGGGGGCCCCAGCACAGATACGCAGTATTTT.

This clonotype was found a few times. CDR3 sequence: CATSSSGQGRGNQPQHF. DNA for the CDR3: TGTGCCACCAGCAGCTCCGGACAGGGGAGAGGAAATCAGCCCCAGCATTTT. V is TRBV15 and J is TRBJ1-5, with TRBD1 matching 9 bases. The germline V gene has CDR1 LNHNV and CDR2 YYDKDF (reference sequence). Trimming took 3 bases from V and 4 from J; bases not matched to a gene: 10. The CDR3 totals 17 residues.

V usage is TRBV7-2 and J usage is TRBJ1-2, with D hard to call. Germline V gives CDR1 SGHTA, CDR2 FQGNSA. Between the trimmed V and J ends, which lost 5 bases and 0 bases, there was a span of 16 bases. The CDR3 runs to 16 residues. CDR3 in DNA: TGTGCCAGCAGCCCACGGTTACTGCAGACTAACTATGGCTACACCTTC. The encoded protein is CASSPRLLQTNYGYTF. Based on the CDR3 plus reference TRBV7-2 and TRBJ1-2, the full variable domain is GAGVSQSPSNKVTEKGKDVELRCDPISGHTALYWYRQSLGQGLEFLIYFQGNSAPDKSGLPSDRFSAERTGGSVSTLTIQRTQQEDSAVYLCASSPRLLQTNYGYTFGSGTRLTVV.

V is TRBV4-3 and J is TRBJ2-6; no definite D call. The CDR3 covers 14 residues. Germline CDR1 and CDR2: LGHNA and YSLEER. With 0 bases removed from V and 6 bases from J, the gap between germline ends came to 6 bases. CDR3 residues: CASSQDQVANVLTF. Here the CDR3 DNA reads TGCGCCAGCAGCCAAGATCAAGTGGCCAACGTCCTGACTTTC.

This clonotype was seen a few times. The genes are TRBV29-1 and TRBJ2-1; 7 bases match TRBD1. This CDR3 has 15 residues. With V trimmed by 3 bases and J by 7 bases, 12 bases remained unmatched. Germline V gene lookup returns CDR1 SQVTM and CDR2 ANQGSEA. CDR3 amino acids: CSVEGVDRRMNEQFF. Written as DNA, the CDR3 is TGCAGCGTTGAGGGGGTGGACAGGCGAATGAATGAGCAGTTCTTC.

The chain combines TRBV20-1 with TRBJ2-3, with D uncertain. This CDR3 has 17 amino acids. Germline CDR1 DFQATT, CDR2 SNEGSKA (reference sequence). V was trimmed by 4 bases and J by 0 bases, leaving 20 bases between them. The CDR3 nucleotides read TGCAGTGCTATAGACTCCTCACATCTTACGAGCACAGATACGCAGTATTTT. This codes for CSAIDSSHLTSTDTQYF.

The chain has TRBV7-2 and TRBJ2-7, with 7 bases aligning to TRBD1. The germline CDR1 and CDR2 sequences are SGHTA and FQGNSA. V was clipped by 5 bases and J by 2 bases; unmatched bases: 9. There are 15 residues in the CDR3. In DNA form, the CDR3 reads TGTGCCAGCAGCCCCTCGACAGGGCTCCCCTACGAGCAGTACTTC. Residues: CASSPSTGLPYEQYF. The whole variable domain, remainder taken from reference TRBV7-2 and TRBJ2-7, is GAGVSQSPSNKVTEKGKDVELRCDPISGHTALYWYRQSLGQGLEFLIYFQGNSAPDKSGLPSDRFSAERTGGSVSTLTIQRTQQEDSAVYLCASSPSTGLPYEQYFGPGTRLTVT.

The rearrangement links TRBV25-1 to TRBJ1-1; 8 bases map to TRBD1. CDR1 is MGHDK and CDR2 is SYGVNS in the germline V gene. V shed 3 bases and J 1 base; nucleotides not matched to a gene: 4. The CDR3 totals 15 residues. In DNA form, the CDR3 reads TGTGCCAGCAGTGACCGGACAGGGCGGAACACTGAAGCTTTCTTT. It is translated as CASSDRTGRNTEAFF.

The chain has TRBV20-1 and TRBJ2-6; perhaps TRBD1 as D (6 bases). The CDR3 spans 15 residues. CDR1 and CDR2 from the germline V gene are DFQATT and SNEGSKA (reference sequence). V was cut by 0 bases and J by 4 bases, with 10 bases left in between. CDR3 nucleotide sequence: TGCAGTGCTAGAGAACAGGGATCCGGGGCCAACGTCCTGACTTTC. Translating gives CSAREQGSGANVLTF.

The genes are TRBV4-3 and TRBJ2-3; tentatively, D is TRBD2 (5 bases). With 8 bases removed from V and 5 bases from J, the gap between germline ends came to 23 bases. CDR3 length: 16 residues. Per germline, CDR1 LGHNA and CDR2 YSLEER. The CDR3 sequence: CASGKGEGLRGDTQYF. The CDR3 DNA reads as TGCGCCAGCGGGAAGGGTGAGGGATTACGGGGAGATACGCAGTATTTT.

This clonotype was recorded many times. As DNA, the CDR3 is TGTGCCAGCAGACACCCGACAGGGTTGGGGGAGCAGTACTTC. It is translated as CASRHPTGLGEQYF. V usage is TRBV6-5 and J usage is TRBJ2-7, with 7 bases matching TRBD1. The CDR3 spans 14 residues. V shed 6 bases, J shed 7 bases, and the junction held 12 bases outside the gene matches. Germline V CDR1 and CDR2: MNHEY, SVGAGI.

This clonotype was recorded only once. One junction end disagrees with the germline gene, perhaps due to a read error. V is TRBV29-1 and J is TRBJ2-1; D is perhaps TRBD1 (6 bases). Germline V gene data show CDR1 as SQVTM and CDR2 as ANQGSEA. CDR3 size: 14 residues. The CDR3 is CSALGGESYNGQFF. The CDR3 DNA sequence: TGCAGCGCTCTTGGGGGCGAGTCCTACAATGGGCAGTTCTTC.